The rows below give T cell receptor beta chains drawn from one sample of a study of T cells in Graves' hyperthyroidism and ophthalmopathy. TCRdb re-called the multiplex PCR reads with MiXCR, one entry per CDR3 protein. The sample shows roughly 630,000 distinct CDR3 sequences, 15% to 18% of them seen only once. Sequencing input: blood. These receptors were taken from a woman in her thirties with Graves' hyperthyroidism. Both conserved end residues are part of each CDR3. A D gene is named only where the DNA matches it firmly. Only part of the rows carry a size: once, few, many, or a class if the clone is expanded.

d_gene: TRBD2
v_gene: TRBV30
j_gene: TRBJ2-1
len: 13
abundance: few
CDR3nt: TGTGCCTGGAGGCGGACTAGCGTGAATGAGCAGTTCTTC
CDR3aa: CAWRRTSVNEQFF

d_gene: NA
v_gene: TRBV20-1
j_gene: TRBJ2-3
len: 14
abundance: many
CDR3nt: TGCAGTGCCGACAACGGCGTAGGGACAGATACGCAGTATTTT
CDR3aa: CSADNGVGTDTQYF

d_gene: TRBD2
v_gene: TRBV30
j_gene: TRBJ2-1
len: 15
abundance: many
CDR3nt: TGTGCCCGGGGGACTAGCGGGAGTTTAGTGGGAGAGCAGTTCTTC
CDR3aa: CARGTSGSLVGEQFF

d_gene: NA
v_gene: TRBV19
j_gene: TRBJ1-5
len: 17
abundance: NA
CDR3nt: TGTGCCAGTAGTACCCCCGCCCTCTCTCCGGGCAATCAGCCCCAGCATTTT
CDR3aa: CASSTPALSPGNQPQHF

d_gene: NA
v_gene: TRBV7-8
j_gene: TRBJ2-3
len: 13
abundance: many
CDR3nt: TGTGCCAGCAGCTTAGAAGTTAAGCAGACGCAGTATTTT
CDR3aa: CASSLEVKQTQYF

d_gene: TRBD1
v_gene: TRBV29-1
j_gene: TRBJ2-1
len: 15
abundance: few
CDR3nt: TGCAGCGTCGAGGGCGATGACAGGGGGTTGAATGAGCAGTTCTTC
CDR3aa: CSVEGDDRGLNEQFF

d_gene: NA
v_gene: TRBV30
j_gene: TRBJ2-7
len: 14
abundance: many
CDR3nt: TGTGCCTGGAGTGGGGTCGGGCGTTCCTACGAGCAGTACTTC
CDR3aa: CAWSGVGRSYEQYF

d_gene: TRBD2
v_gene: TRBV6-1
j_gene: TRBJ2-5
len: 16
abundance: many
CDR3nt: TGTGCCAGCAGTTACGGGGGGGCGGGAGCCCAAGAGACCCAGTACTTC
CDR3aa: CASSYGGAGAQETQYF

d_gene: NA
v_gene: TRBV19
j_gene: TRBJ1-1
len: 12
abundance: NA
CDR3nt: TGTGCCAGTAGTATTCTGAACACTGAAGCTTTCTTT
CDR3aa: CASSILNTEAFF

d_gene: NA
v_gene: TRBV2
j_gene: TRBJ2-3
len: 13
abundance: NA
CDR3nt: TGTGCCAGCAAGCAGGGTAGCACAGATACGCAGTATTTT
CDR3aa: CASKQGSTDTQYF

d_gene: TRBD1
v_gene: TRBV20-1
j_gene: TRBJ1-2
len: 16
abundance: many
CDR3nt: TGCAGTGCAGATACCGGGACAGGGGGAGGGGACTATGGCTACACCTTC
CDR3aa: CSADTGTGGGDYGYTF

d_gene: NA
v_gene: TRBV10-3
j_gene: TRBJ2-3
len: 15
abundance: many
CDR3nt: TGTGCCATCAGTTGGAGGGGGGCCGAAGGAGATACGCAGTATTTT
CDR3aa: CAISWRGAEGDTQYF

d_gene: TRBD1
v_gene: TRBV20-1
j_gene: TRBJ1-5
len: 13
abundance: NA
CDR3nt: TGCAGTGCTGGGAACAGGGGGCTTCAGCCCCAGCATTTT
CDR3aa: CSAGNRGLQPQHF

d_gene: TRBD2
v_gene: TRBV7-3
j_gene: TRBJ2-3
len: 16
abundance: NA
CDR3nt: TGTGCCAGCAGCTCCGGGACTAGCGGGAGGGCAGATACGCAGTATTTT
CDR3aa: CASSSGTSGRADTQYF

d_gene: NA
v_gene: TRBV7-9
j_gene: TRBJ2-3
len: 14
abundance: few
CDR3nt: TGTGCCAGCAGCTCCGTCCTAGTGCCAGATACGCAGTATTTT
CDR3aa: CASSSVLVPDTQYF

d_gene: NA
v_gene: TRBV6-2/TRBV6-3
j_gene: TRBJ1-1
len: 12
abundance: many
CDR3nt: TGTGCCAGCAGTTACGGACGCGCTGAAGCTTTCTTT
CDR3aa: CASSYGRAEAFF

d_gene: NA
v_gene: TRBV5-1
j_gene: TRBJ2-5
len: 14
abundance: few
CDR3nt: TGCGCCAGCAGCTCCCAGGTTATCCGGGAGACCCAGTACTTC
CDR3aa: CASSSQVIRETQYF

d_gene: NA
v_gene: TRBV2
j_gene: TRBJ2-7
len: 13
abundance: NA
CDR3nt: TGTGCCAGCAGGGGCAGTGTCTCCTACGAGCAGTACTTC
CDR3aa: CASRGSVSYEQYF